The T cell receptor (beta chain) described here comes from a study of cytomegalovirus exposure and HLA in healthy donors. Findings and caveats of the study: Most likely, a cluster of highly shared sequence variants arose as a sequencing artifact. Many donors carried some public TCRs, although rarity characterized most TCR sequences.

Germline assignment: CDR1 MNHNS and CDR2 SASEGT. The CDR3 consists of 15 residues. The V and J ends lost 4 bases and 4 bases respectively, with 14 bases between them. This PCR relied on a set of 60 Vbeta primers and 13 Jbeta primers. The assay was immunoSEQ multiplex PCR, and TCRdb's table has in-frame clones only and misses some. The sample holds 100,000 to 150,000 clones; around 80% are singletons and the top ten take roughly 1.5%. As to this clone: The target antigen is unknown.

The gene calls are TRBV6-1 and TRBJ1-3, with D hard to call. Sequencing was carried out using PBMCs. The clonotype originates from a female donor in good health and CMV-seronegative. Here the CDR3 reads CASSVHKSRGNTIYF. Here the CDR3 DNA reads TGTGCCAGCAGTGTTCACAAATCGAGGGGAAACACCATATATTTT.